These 23 T cell receptor beta chains came from one sample sequenced in a study of blood T cell repertoires in COVID-19. Method: immunoSEQ multiplex PCR; TCRdb's copy keeps in-frame clones and lacks some. The profile shows about 350,000 clones, 87% of them singletons. The specimen sequenced was peripheral blood. The receptors were sampled from a woman between 50 and 59 years old with COVID-19, enrolled during active disease.

The rearrangement links TRBV21-1 to TRBJ2-7; the table gives TRBD2 as D, unverified against the DNA. TRBV21-1 is listed as a pseudogene. The CDR3 length is 18 residues. CDR3 DNA: TGTGCCAGCAGCAGAACCGGGCGGGAGGGCCCCGGCTCCTACGAGCAGTACTTC. This sequence encodes CASSRTGREGPGSYEQYF.

The rearrangement links TRBV3-1 (or the pseudogene TRBV3-2) to TRBJ1-1, with a weak D call TRBD1 (6 bases). Trimming took off 1 base at V and 0 bases at J, with 15 bases between the two ends. This CDR3 is built from 17 residues. The germline gives CDR1 LGHDT, CDR2 YNNKEL (reference sequence). The CDR3 coding sequence is TGTGCCAGCAGCCAAGGGGAGTCAGGACAGATGAACACTGAAGCTTTCTTT. Its translation: CASSQGESGQMNTEAFF.

This clone came up a few times. The gene calls are TRBV5-1 and TRBJ2-6; perhaps TRBD1 as D (6 bases). CDR1 and CDR2 from the germline V gene are SGHRS and YFSETQ. Trimming left V 2 bases short and J 0 bases short, with 15 bases between. CDR3 length: 18 amino acids. The CDR3 sequence: CASSFTPTGSSGANVLTF. CDR3 sequence (DNA): TGCGCCAGCAGCTTCACCCCGACAGGCTCCTCTGGGGCCAACGTCCTGACTTTC.

The chain is built from TRBV5-4 and TRBJ2-5, with 9 bases matching TRBD1. V shed 2 bases, J shed 4 bases, and the junction held 6 bases outside the gene matches. The CDR3 has 15 amino acids. Germline CDR1 SGHNT, CDR2 YYREEE (reference sequence). The CDR3 DNA reads as TGTGCCAGCAGCTTCCGGGACAGGGCACGAGAGACCCAGTACTTC. Translated, it gives CASSFRDRARETQYF.

The chain combines TRBV7-2 with TRBJ1-2, with unresolved D. The CDR3 has 15 amino acids. The germline V gene encodes CDR1 SGHTA and CDR2 FQGNSA. V was pared by 6 bases and J by 7 bases, with 21 bases between. Written as DNA, the CDR3 is TGTGCCAGCAGAACCGAGGCGGGTCCTTTGGGTGGCTACACCTTC. Amino acid sequence: CASRTEAGPLGGYTF.

The chain employs TRBV7-3 and TRBJ2-1; 7 bases are shared with TRBD2. The germline V gene has CDR1 SGHTA and CDR2 FQGTGA. Unmatched junction bases numbered 10, after V lost 9 bases and J lost 8 bases. The CDR3 sequence is 13 residues long. The CDR3 DNA reads TGTGCCAGTAGGGAGGGCCCTCGGTATGAGCAGTTCTTC. This translates into CASREGPRYEQFF.

The chain carries TRBV5-1 and TRBJ2-2, with 11 bases lining up with TRBD2. The V segment lost 4 bases and the J segment 2 bases; nucleotides outside the gene matches: 4. Germline V lookup: CDR1 SGHRS, CDR2 YFSETQ. The CDR3 runs to 16 residues. The CDR3 loop is CASSDSGRANTGELFF. The CDR3 nucleotides are TGCGCCAGCAGCGATAGCGGGAGGGCCAACACCGGGGAGCTGTTTTTT.

This clone was counted once. This chain links TRBV6-1 with TRBJ2-7; TRBD1 matches 7 bases. Germline assignment: CDR1 MNHNS and CDR2 SASEGT. The CDR3 extends over 14 amino acids. Trimming removed 6 bases from V and 2 bases from J; junction bases left unmatched: 7. The DNA for the CDR3 is TGTGCCAGCAGACCTCGGGACAGCGCCTACGAGCAGTACTTC. Amino acid sequence: CASRPRDSAYEQYF.

The chain is built from TRBV2 and TRBJ2-3; D is perhaps TRBD1 (5 bases). This CDR3 comprises 17 residues. Germline assignment: CDR1 SNHLY and CDR2 FYNNEI. V was cut by 5 bases and J by 2 bases, with 20 bases left in between. The CDR3 DNA sequence: TGTGCCAGCAGTTACCTCCGAAGGGGCACAAACACAGATACGCAGTATTTT. This gives the protein CASSYLRRGTNTDTQYF.

The chain employs TRBV6-4 and TRBJ2-2; perhaps TRBD2 as D (5 bases). Germline CDR1 and CDR2: MRHNA and SNTAGT. Trimming cost V 9 bases and J 0 bases, with 5 bases left between them. There are 12 residues in the CDR3. The CDR3 loop reads CARRANTGELFF. Written as DNA, the CDR3 is TGTGCCAGGAGGGCGAACACCGGGGAGCTGTTTTTT.

This chain's CDR3 is CATSDTYEQYF. The DNA for the CDR3 is TGTGCCACCAGTGACACTTACGAGCAGTACTTC. The chain is built from TRBV24-1 and TRBJ2-7; D is unresolved. The germline gives CDR1 KGHDR, CDR2 SFDVKD. V was shortened by 4 bases and J by 4 bases, with 4 bases between the two germline ends. The CDR3 runs 11 residues.

The chain combines TRBV11-3 with TRBJ2-7; tentatively, D is TRBD1 (6 bases). Trimming removed 5 bases at V and 7 bases at J, with 12 bases between. This CDR3 is built from 12 residues. In germline, CDR1 is SGHNT, CDR2 YENEEA. The CDR3 DNA reads TGTGCCAGCAGCCCAGGGGCTTTTGAGCAGTACTTC. Its translation: CASSPGAFEQYF.

The chain joins TRBV5-5 to TRBJ2-1, with 11 bases identical to TRBD2. After removal of 3 bases from V and 3 bases from J, the junction contained 5 bases not matched to a gene. The CDR3 runs to 16 residues. Germline CDR1 SGHKS, CDR2 YYEKEE (reference sequence). The CDR3, as DNA: TGTGCCAGCAGCTACGTAGCGGGAGGGGTCTACAATGAGCAGTTCTTC. Translating it yields CASSYVAGGVYNEQFF. The complete variable domain, with remaining parts taken from reference TRBV5-5 and TRBJ2-1, reads DAGVTQSPTHLIKTRGQQVTLRCSPISGHKSVSWYQQVLGQGPQFIFQYYEKEERGRGNFPDRFSARQFPNYSSELNVNALLLGDSALYLCASSYVAGGVYNEQFFGPGTRLTVL.

As for this clone: One junction end does not reproduce the germline sequence, and a read error may be involved. The chain employs TRBV6-1 and TRBJ1-1; TRBD1 agrees at 7 bases. CDR3 size: 14 residues. Germline CDR1 and CDR2: MNHNS and SASEGT. The CDR3 is CASSEDRVNTEAFF. DNA of the CDR3: TGTGCCAGCAGCGAAGACAGGGTGAACACTGAAGCTTTCTTT.

CDR3 bases: TGTGCCAGCAGCAAGACTGACTCTGGAAACACCATATATTTT. It specifies CASSKTDSGNTIYF. The gene calls are TRBV6-6 and TRBJ1-3; D ambiguous. Germline V gene data show CDR1 as MNHNY and CDR2 as SVGAGI (reference sequence). The CDR3 runs 14 residues. V was pared by 6 bases and J by 0 bases, with 9 bases between.

This chain connects TRBV4-1 to TRBJ2-5; D ambiguous. With 0 bases removed from V and 1 base from J, the gap between germline ends came to 15 bases. The CDR3 runs to 17 residues. Germline CDR1 is MGHRA and CDR2 is YSYEKL. In DNA form, the CDR3 reads TGCGCCAGCAGCCAAGATTTGCAATACAGAGTCCAAGAGACCCAGTACTTC. This gives the protein CASSQDLQYRVQETQYF.

The chain uses TRBV19 and TRBJ2-1, with a possible D match to TRBD2 (5 bases). Germline V gene data show CDR1 as LNHDA and CDR2 as SQIVND (reference sequence). The CDR3 loop spans 15 amino acids. V was clipped by 3 bases and J by 3 bases, with 12 bases between them. The CDR3 coding sequence is TGTGCCAGTAGTATCGTGGAGGCGGACTACAATGAGCAGTTCTTC. This encodes CASSIVEADYNEQFF.

V usage is TRBV3-1 (or the pseudogene TRBV3-2) and J usage is TRBJ2-3; 14 nucleotides agree with TRBD2. CDR3 length equals 16 residues. The J segment lost 3 bases and the V segment lost 4 bases, leaving 3 bases of the junction unmatched. Germline lookup yields CDR1 LGHDT and CDR2 YNNKEL (reference sequence). The CDR3 DNA reads TGTGCCAGCAGCCTCGGGACTAGCGGGAGAACAGATACGCAGTATTTT. Amino acid sequence: CASSLGTSGRTDTQYF.

The J gene is TRBJ2-1, the V gene TRBV24-1; D is undetermined. Trimming left V 6 bases short and J 3 bases short, with 14 bases between. The germline V gene encodes CDR1 KGHDR and CDR2 SFDVKD. The CDR3 covers 15 residues. CDR3 residues: CATSQCVRRYNEQFF. The CDR3 nucleotides are TGTGCCACCAGTCAATGCGTTCGCCGCTACAATGAGCAGTTCTTC.

The rearrangement uses TRBV7-3 and TRBJ1-1, with TRBD1 identical over 7 bases. Trimming at V came to 4 bases and at J to 1 base, leaving 0 bases not matched to a gene. CDR3 length: 13 residues. The germline V gene has CDR1 SGHTA and CDR2 FQGTGA. The CDR3 loop is CASSSGGNTEAFF. The CDR3 DNA is TGTGCCAGCAGCTCAGGGGGGAACACTGAAGCTTTCTTT.

This rearrangement joins TRBV11-2 to TRBJ2-3; TRBD2 agrees at 8 bases. In germline, CDR1 is SGHAT, CDR2 FQNNGV. The V gene end was trimmed by 7 bases and the J gene end by 0 bases; junction bases not matched to a gene: 6. The CDR3 loop spans 15 amino acids. The DNA for the CDR3 is TGTGCCAGCACAATAGCGGGATACAGCACAGATACGCAGTATTTT. This translates into CASTIAGYSTDTQYF. Filled out from reference TRBV11-2 and TRBJ2-3, the complete variable domain reads EAGVAQSPRYKIIEKRQSVAFWCNPISGHATLYWYQQILGQGPKLLIQFQNNGVVDDSQLPKDRFSAERLKGVDSTLKIQPAKLEDSAVYLCASTIAGYSTDTQYFGPGTRLTVL.

This clone was seen a single time. The rearrangement links TRBV2 to TRBJ2-5; a possible D gene is TRBD1 (6 bases). The CDR3 sequence is 14 residues long. V was pared by 6 bases and J by 5 bases, with 16 bases between. CDR1 and CDR2 (germline): SNHLY, FYNNEI. DNA for the CDR3: TGTGCCAGCAGCCGGGACACCCTACCGGAGACCCAGTACTTC. This gives the protein CASSRDTLPETQYF.

The J gene is TRBJ2-2, the V gene TRBV29-1, with 9 bases identical to TRBD2. Germline assignment: CDR1 SQVTM and CDR2 ANQGSEA. The CDR3 is made up of 16 amino acids. The V and J ends lost 4 bases and 7 bases, in that order; junction bases with no gene match: 13. CDR3: CSVVGLAGSQSGELFF. The CDR3 DNA is TGCAGCGTTGTTGGTCTAGCGGGATCGCAAAGCGGGGAGCTGTTTTTT.